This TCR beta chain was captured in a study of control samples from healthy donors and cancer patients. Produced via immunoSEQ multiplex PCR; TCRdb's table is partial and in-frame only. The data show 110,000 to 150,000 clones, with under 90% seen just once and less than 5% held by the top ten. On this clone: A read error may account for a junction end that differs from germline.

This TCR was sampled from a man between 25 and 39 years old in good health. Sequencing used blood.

DNA for the CDR3: TGTGCTAGCAGCTTAATGGCAGGGGGCCAAGAGACCCAGTACTTC. This encodes CASSLMAGGQETQYF. The rearrangement uses TRBV7-7 and TRBJ2-5; 7 bases match TRBD1. In germline, CDR1 is SSHAT, CDR2 FNYEAQ (reference sequence). The CDR3 length is 15 residues.